This T cell receptor beta chain appears in the sequencing data of a study of T cells after yellow fever vaccination. Template switching by 5'RACE produced TCR cDNA, adding a universal primer site and UMIs. MiXCR was run by TCRdb on the 5' RACE reads, yielding one entry per CDR3 protein. The sample records over 120,000 distinct CDR3 sequences, 6.6% being singletons. The table lists this clonotype with many counts. The CDR3 is made up of 14 amino acids. V was trimmed by 2 bases and J by 2 bases, leaving 8 bases between them. The germline V gene encodes CDR1 MGHRA and CDR2 YSYEKL. The sequence came from a man aged 30 to 39 who received the YFV17D yellow fever vaccine. The rearrangement links TRBV4-1 to TRBJ2-3; D unclear. Source: CD4+ T cells sorted from PBMCs, taken 10 days after the yellow fever booster vaccination. CDR3 sequence reads: CASSQPTDTDTQYF. In DNA, the CDR3 is TGCGCCAGCAGCCAACCAACCGACACAGATACGCAGTATTTT.